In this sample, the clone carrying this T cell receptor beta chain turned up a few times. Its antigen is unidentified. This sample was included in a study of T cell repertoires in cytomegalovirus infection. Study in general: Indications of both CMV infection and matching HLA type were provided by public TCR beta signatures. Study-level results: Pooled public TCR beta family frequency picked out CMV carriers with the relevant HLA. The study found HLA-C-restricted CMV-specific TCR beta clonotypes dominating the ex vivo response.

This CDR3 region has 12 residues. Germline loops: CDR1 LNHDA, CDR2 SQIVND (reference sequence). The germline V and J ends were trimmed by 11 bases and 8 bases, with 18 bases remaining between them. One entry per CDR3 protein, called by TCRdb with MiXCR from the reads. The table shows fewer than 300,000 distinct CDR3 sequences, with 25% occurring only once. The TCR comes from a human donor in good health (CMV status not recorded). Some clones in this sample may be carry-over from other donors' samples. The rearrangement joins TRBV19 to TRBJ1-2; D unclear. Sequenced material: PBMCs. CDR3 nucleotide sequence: TGTGCCGTCGCCTTTCGCCTCGGCGGCTACACCTTC. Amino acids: CAVAFRLGGYTF.